This T cell receptor beta chain originates from a study of blood T cells in healthy people across ages. Regarding the study as a whole: Among long-lived donors, naive CD4+ cells were more numerous and diversity higher than in aged donors.

A second PCR, run for roughly 7 to 12 cycles, used a sample-barcoded 5' primer plus a J-beta primer mix. TCRdb reprocessed the 5' RACE reads via MiXCR and lists one record per CDR3 protein. The repertoire consists of about 730,000 distinct CDR3 sequences, with about 42% occurring once and the leading ten covering 20% to 25%. About this clonotype: Its antigen is unidentified.

The CDR3 sequence is 16 residues long. Total RNA, at least 6 micrograms per sample, was extracted from PBMCs. This TCR derives from an older woman in good health. The sample consisted of blood. The V gene is TRBV21-1, the J gene TRBJ1-5; TRBD1, as called in the table, went unchecked against the DNA. TRBV21-1 is noted as a pseudogene. This chain's CDR3 is CASSTPGTRGNQPQHF. The DNA of the CDR3 is TGTGCCAGCAGCACCCCGGGGACCCGTGGGAATCAGCCCCAGCATTTT.